The rows below give T cell receptor beta chains drawn from one sample of a study of shared clonotypes between healthy human individuals. Measured with immunoSEQ multiplex PCR; TCRdb has only the in-frame clones, and not every one. The sample records roughly 1 million clones, 65% to 80% being singletons. The sequenced sample was memory CD4+ T cells sorted from blood. These receptors were taken from a man aged 18 to 35 in good health. Each CDR3 is given with its conserved first and last residue. Each record gives: CDR3 DNA, CDR3 protein, J gene, clone size, V gene, D gene. D genes are given only for firm matches. The size field is filled for only some rows; it gives once, few, many or a size class.

cdr3_nt: TGTGCCAGCAGCTTACAGGGTATGACTAATGAAAAACTGTTTTTT
cdr3_aa: CASSLQGMTNEKLFF
j_call: TRBJ1-4
clone_size: once
v_call: TRBV6-1
d_call: NA

cdr3_nt: TGTGCCAGCTCACGGGGGACCGACTATGGCTACACCTTC
cdr3_aa: CASSRGTDYGYTF
j_call: TRBJ1-2
clone_size: NA
v_call: TRBV18
d_call: NA

cdr3_nt: TGTGCCAGCAGCTTAAGGGGGCTCGAGCAGTACTTC
cdr3_aa: CASSLRGLEQYF
j_call: TRBJ2-7
clone_size: NA
v_call: TRBV7-2
d_call: TRBD1

cdr3_nt: TGCGCCAGCAGCGCCCCCGGGAACACTGAAGCTTTCTTT
cdr3_aa: CASSAPGNTEAFF
j_call: TRBJ1-1
clone_size: few
v_call: TRBV5-1
d_call: NA

cdr3_nt: TGTGCCAGCAGCTCATTCGGGGCCTCGTACACCTACAATGAGCAGTTCTTC
cdr3_aa: CASSSFGASYTYNEQFF
j_call: TRBJ2-1
clone_size: NA
v_call: TRBV7-3
d_call: NA

cdr3_nt: TGTGCCAGCAGCCCACCGGGACTAGCGGGAACCGGGGAGCTGTTTTTT
cdr3_aa: CASSPPGLAGTGELFF
j_call: TRBJ2-2
clone_size: many
v_call: TRBV5-4
d_call: TRBD2

cdr3_nt: TGTGCCAGCAGCTTAACTAGGCCGAACACCGGGGAGCTGTTTTTT
cdr3_aa: CASSLTRPNTGELFF
j_call: TRBJ2-2
clone_size: NA
v_call: TRBV11-3
d_call: NA

cdr3_nt: TGTGCCAGCAGCAAGTTGAGGCGGGAATCCTACGAGCAGTACTTC
cdr3_aa: CASSKLRRESYEQYF
j_call: TRBJ2-7
clone_size: NA
v_call: TRBV21-1
d_call: NA

cdr3_nt: TGTGCCAGCTCGCAAGACAGGAATCAGCCCCAGCATTTT
cdr3_aa: CASSQDRNQPQHF
j_call: TRBJ1-5
clone_size: NA
v_call: TRBV18
d_call: NA

cdr3_nt: TGTGCCAGCAGTCCCAGCGGTGGTCAGCCCCAGCATTTT
cdr3_aa: CASSPSGGQPQHF
j_call: TRBJ1-5
clone_size: few
v_call: TRBV6-6
d_call: NA

cdr3_nt: TGTGCCAGCAGCCCAGCCGGGACAGGCCAGTACGAGCAGTACTTC
cdr3_aa: CASSPAGTGQYEQYF
j_call: TRBJ2-7
clone_size: NA
v_call: TRBV28
d_call: TRBD1

cdr3_nt: TGTGCCAGCAGCATAAAAACCGGTGGGTCCGAAGCTTTCTTT
cdr3_aa: CASSIKTGGSEAFF
j_call: TRBJ1-1
clone_size: NA
v_call: TRBV7-2
d_call: NA

cdr3_nt: TGCAGTACCGGACTGGGAGAGACCCAGTACTTC
cdr3_aa: CSTGLGETQYF
j_call: TRBJ2-5
clone_size: NA
v_call: TRBV20-1
d_call: NA

cdr3_nt: TGTGCCAGCAGCTTAGCTAGAGATACGCAGTATTTT
cdr3_aa: CASSLARDTQYF
j_call: TRBJ2-3
clone_size: NA
v_call: TRBV7-2
d_call: NA

cdr3_nt: TGCGCCAGCAGCTTGGTGCAGTCCGCCTACAATGAGCAGTTCTTC
cdr3_aa: CASSLVQSAYNEQFF
j_call: TRBJ2-1
clone_size: NA
v_call: TRBV5-1
d_call: NA

cdr3_nt: TGTGCCAGCAGCAGCCACGACAGGCCAACCGGGGAGCTGTTTTTT
cdr3_aa: CASSSHDRPTGELFF
j_call: TRBJ2-2
clone_size: NA
v_call: TRBV6-5
d_call: NA

cdr3_nt: TGTGCCAGCAGCTTAGTCCGCCTAGATACGCAGTATTTT
cdr3_aa: CASSLVRLDTQYF
j_call: TRBJ2-3
clone_size: NA
v_call: TRBV7-2
d_call: NA

cdr3_nt: TGTGCCAGCAGTGGCGGGCTCGGGAGCACAGATACGCAGTATTTT
cdr3_aa: CASSGGLGSTDTQYF
j_call: TRBJ2-3
clone_size: NA
v_call: TRBV6-1
d_call: NA

cdr3_nt: TGTGCCATCAGGGGAATGGGGGACCATGGGACCCAGTACTTC
cdr3_aa: CAIRGMGDHGTQYF
j_call: TRBJ2-5
clone_size: few
v_call: TRBV10-3
d_call: NA

cdr3_nt: TGTGCCAGCAGCGGGTGGGGACAGGCGAACTCTGGGGCCAACGTCCTGACTTTC
cdr3_aa: CASSGWGQANSGANVLTF
j_call: TRBJ2-6
clone_size: few
v_call: TRBV5-5
d_call: TRBD1

cdr3_nt: TGTGCCAGCAGCCAAACCCGACAGGCCTTCAATTCACCCCTCCACTTT
cdr3_aa: CASSQTRQAFNSPLHF
j_call: TRBJ1-6
clone_size: NA
v_call: TRBV4-2
d_call: NA

cdr3_nt: TGTGCCAGCAGCTTGAAAAAGGGACAAGCCTACGAGCAGTACTTC
cdr3_aa: CASSLKKGQAYEQYF
j_call: TRBJ2-7
clone_size: NA
v_call: TRBV5-6
d_call: NA

cdr3_nt: TGTGCCAGCAGCCCTCAGGGACGGGGACTCTCTGGGGCCAACGTCCTGACTTTC
cdr3_aa: CASSPQGRGLSGANVLTF
j_call: TRBJ2-6
clone_size: NA
v_call: TRBV28
d_call: NA

cdr3_nt: TGTGCCTGGAGTGTAACCCCTAATACGCAGTATTTT
cdr3_aa: CAWSVTPNTQYF
j_call: TRBJ2-3
clone_size: NA
v_call: TRBV30
d_call: NA

cdr3_nt: TGTGCCAGTAGTCAGGACAGGGTCAATCAGCCCCAGCATTTT
cdr3_aa: CASSQDRVNQPQHF
j_call: TRBJ1-5
clone_size: few
v_call: TRBV19
d_call: TRBD1

cdr3_nt: TGTGCCAGCAGCTTGCCCGGACAGGGGAAAGAGACCCAGTACTTC
cdr3_aa: CASSLPGQGKETQYF
j_call: TRBJ2-5
clone_size: once
v_call: TRBV5-6
d_call: TRBD1

cdr3_nt: TGTGCCAGCAACCCAGACTGGCAAGAGACCCAGTACTTC
cdr3_aa: CASNPDWQETQYF
j_call: TRBJ2-5
clone_size: NA
v_call: TRBV2
d_call: NA

cdr3_nt: TGTGCCTGGAGTGGCACGGGTTTGAACACTGAAGCTTTCTTT
cdr3_aa: CAWSGTGLNTEAFF
j_call: TRBJ1-1
clone_size: NA
v_call: TRBV30
d_call: NA

cdr3_nt: TGTGCCAGCAGCTTGGGGGGTGAGGAAAAACTGTTTTTT
cdr3_aa: CASSLGGEEKLFF
j_call: TRBJ1-4
clone_size: NA
v_call: TRBV7-9
d_call: NA

cdr3_nt: TGCAGCGCTTTGACGGGGACTAGCGGGGGCAATGAGCAGTTCTTC
cdr3_aa: CSALTGTSGGNEQFF
j_call: TRBJ2-1
clone_size: few
v_call: TRBV29-1
d_call: TRBD2

cdr3_nt: TGTGCCAGCAGCGTATTGGCCCAAACTGCGGGGGGCTACACCTTC
cdr3_aa: CASSVLAQTAGGYTF
j_call: TRBJ1-2
clone_size: few
v_call: TRBV9
d_call: NA

cdr3_nt: TGTGCCAGCCACCGAGGCGGGATTGGGGCCAACGTCCTGACTTTC
cdr3_aa: CASHRGGIGANVLTF
j_call: TRBJ2-6
clone_size: NA
v_call: TRBV19
d_call: NA

cdr3_nt: TGTGCCAGCAGTTATGGGGGGAACCAGCCCCAGCATTTT
cdr3_aa: CASSYGGNQPQHF
j_call: TRBJ1-5
clone_size: few
v_call: TRBV6-6
d_call: NA

cdr3_nt: TGTGCCAGCAGCGTAGGTGGGGCGGCCATCTATGGCTACACCTTC
cdr3_aa: CASSVGGAAIYGYTF
j_call: TRBJ1-2
clone_size: once
v_call: TRBV9
d_call: NA

cdr3_nt: TGCGCCAGCAGTCGGGGGCCCCCCTACGAGCAGTACTTC
cdr3_aa: CASSRGPPYEQYF
j_call: TRBJ2-7
clone_size: NA
v_call: TRBV23-1
d_call: NA

cdr3_nt: TGTGCCAGCAGTCAGCGGGAGGGAGAGACCCAGTACTTC
cdr3_aa: CASSQREGETQYF
j_call: TRBJ2-5
clone_size: NA
v_call: TRBV6-6
d_call: TRBD2

cdr3_nt: TGCGCCAGCAGCCAAGTGCCGGAGCGGCATAACACCGGGGAGCTGTTTTTT
cdr3_aa: CASSQVPERHNTGELFF
j_call: TRBJ2-2
clone_size: NA
v_call: TRBV4-3
d_call: NA

cdr3_nt: TGTGCCAGCAGCTTAACGGGATTGGGCGAGCAGTACTTC
cdr3_aa: CASSLTGLGEQYF
j_call: TRBJ2-7
clone_size: NA
v_call: TRBV7-3
d_call: NA

cdr3_nt: TGTGCCATAGGGGCGGGCTCGAACACCGGGGAGCTGTTTTTT
cdr3_aa: CAIGAGSNTGELFF
j_call: TRBJ2-2
clone_size: NA
v_call: TRBV10-3
d_call: NA

cdr3_nt: TGCGCCAGCAGTGACACAGCTACCTATAATTCACCCCTCCACTTT
cdr3_aa: CASSDTATYNSPLHF
j_call: TRBJ1-6
clone_size: NA
v_call: TRBV10-2
d_call: NA

cdr3_nt: TGTGCCAGCAGCCCCAATTGGGCTAAAACCGGGGAGCTGTTTTTT
cdr3_aa: CASSPNWAKTGELFF
j_call: TRBJ2-2
clone_size: NA
v_call: TRBV7-2
d_call: NA

cdr3_nt: TGTGCCAGCAGTTACGGGGGGAGCGTATCCTACGAGCAGTACTTC
cdr3_aa: CASSYGGSVSYEQYF
j_call: TRBJ2-7
clone_size: NA
v_call: TRBV6-5
d_call: NA

cdr3_nt: TGTGCCAGCAGTCAGGTCAGGGGCTCCTTCTACGAGCAGTACTTC
cdr3_aa: CASSQVRGSFYEQYF
j_call: TRBJ2-7
clone_size: NA
v_call: TRBV28
d_call: NA

cdr3_nt: TGTGCCTGGAGTGTAGGGCTCGGAGGCACCGGGGAGCTGTTTTTT
cdr3_aa: CAWSVGLGGTGELFF
j_call: TRBJ2-2
clone_size: once
v_call: TRBV30
d_call: NA

cdr3_nt: TGTGCCAGCAGTATGACAAGACAAGAGACCCAGTACTTC
cdr3_aa: CASSMTRQETQYF
j_call: TRBJ2-5
clone_size: NA
v_call: TRBV2
d_call: NA

cdr3_nt: TGTGCCAGCAGTTTAGGGACAGTCTATGGCTACACCTTC
cdr3_aa: CASSLGTVYGYTF
j_call: TRBJ1-2
clone_size: NA
v_call: TRBV7-8
d_call: TRBD1

cdr3_nt: TGTGCCAGCAGTCCTGGACAGATAGCTAACTATGGCTACACCTTC
cdr3_aa: CASSPGQIANYGYTF
j_call: TRBJ1-2
clone_size: NA
v_call: TRBV6-5
d_call: NA

cdr3_nt: TGTGCCAGCAGTCGGATGAACACTGAAGCTTTCTTT
cdr3_aa: CASSRMNTEAFF
j_call: TRBJ1-1
clone_size: few
v_call: TRBV6-5
d_call: NA

cdr3_nt: TGTGCCAGCAGTCCCCTGAGGGGAGGCTACACCTTC
cdr3_aa: CASSPLRGGYTF
j_call: TRBJ1-2
clone_size: many
v_call: TRBV6-5
d_call: NA

cdr3_nt: TGTGCCAGCAGCCTTCGACTGGTAGACCACAATGAGCAGTTCTTC
cdr3_aa: CASSLRLVDHNEQFF
j_call: TRBJ2-1
clone_size: NA
v_call: TRBV11-2
d_call: NA

cdr3_nt: TGTGCCAGCACCCTAGACAGCTCACCTCCCTTTAATTCACCCCTCCACTTT
cdr3_aa: CASTLDSSPPFNSPLHF
j_call: TRBJ1-6
clone_size: few
v_call: TRBV28
d_call: NA

cdr3_nt: TGTGCCACCGGGACAGTCGCCGATGAAAAACTGTTTTTT
cdr3_aa: CATGTVADEKLFF
j_call: TRBJ1-4
clone_size: NA
v_call: TRBV28
d_call: TRBD1

cdr3_nt: TGCGCCAGCAGCTCAAATGGGGACATCGGCTATGGCTACACCTTC
cdr3_aa: CASSSNGDIGYGYTF
j_call: TRBJ1-2
clone_size: NA
v_call: TRBV5-1
d_call: NA

cdr3_nt: TGTGTCAGCAGCTTGAAGGGGGACGAGCAGTACTTC
cdr3_aa: CVSSLKGDEQYF
j_call: TRBJ2-7
clone_size: NA
v_call: TRBV5-5
d_call: NA

cdr3_nt: TGTGCCAGCAGTTACTCAGACACTGAAGCTTTCTTT
cdr3_aa: CASSYSDTEAFF
j_call: TRBJ1-1
clone_size: many
v_call: TRBV6-6
d_call: NA

cdr3_nt: TGTGCCAGCTCACCCCAGCCGGGACAGTCCTACGAGCAGTACTTC
cdr3_aa: CASSPQPGQSYEQYF
j_call: TRBJ2-7
clone_size: NA
v_call: TRBV18
d_call: TRBD1

cdr3_nt: TGTGCCAGCAGTTCTCAATGGGACGGTGATAATTCACCCCTCCACTTT
cdr3_aa: CASSSQWDGDNSPLHF
j_call: TRBJ1-6
clone_size: NA
v_call: TRBV6-6
d_call: NA

cdr3_nt: TGTGCCAGCAGGCGGGACCAAGAGACCCAGTACTTC
cdr3_aa: CASRRDQETQYF
j_call: TRBJ2-5
clone_size: NA
v_call: TRBV5-4
d_call: NA